This T cell receptor (beta chain) was captured in a study of identical twins. This clonotype was recorded only once. A single record per CDR3 protein comes from TCRdb applying MiXCR to the 5' RACE reads. This sample has about 210,000 distinct CDR3 sequences, with 9.4% found just once. The sample consisted of memory (CD45RO+) T cells sorted from blood. The receptor comes from a woman younger than 35 in good health.

DNA for the CDR3: TGTGCCAGCACCCCTTGGAGTTTTGGGGCCAACGTCCTGACTTTC. It codes for CASTPWSFGANVLTF. The V gene is TRBV5-5, the J gene TRBJ2-6, with unresolved D. The germline CDR1 and CDR2 sequences are SGHKS and YYEKEE (reference sequence). CDR3 length: 15 amino acids. The V and J ends lost 6 bases and 3 bases respectively, with 13 bases between them.